This T cell receptor (beta chain) was observed in a study of OX40 agonist ivuxolimab in advanced cancers. On the study more broadly: Melanoma, hepatocellular carcinoma, head and neck or renal cell cancer occurred in dose-escalation patients. Three partial responders included one hepatocellular carcinoma patient and two cutaneous melanoma patients. General observations from the study: Those patients achieving a partial response at 0.1-3.0 mg/kg showed among the lowest clonal expansion. Both blood CD4+ and CD8+ T cells showed clonal growth by week 6 at 0.1 to 3.0 mg/kg.

CDR1 is MNHEY, CDR2 SMNVEV, per germline (reference sequence). CDR3 length equals 14 residues. The V and J ends lost 2 bases and 0 bases respectively, with 4 bases between them. Comment on this clone: The antigen remains undetermined.

Assay used: immunoSEQ multiplex PCR; TCRdb lists only in-frame clones, some missing. In the table there are about 68,000 clones, 91% of which are singletons. The rearrangement links TRBV27 to TRBJ2-2; the D is unclear. This clonotype was obtained from an adult with an advanced solid tumor such as melanoma, head and neck, liver or kidney cancer. The sample here was CD4+ or CD8+ T cells sorted from blood, taken in a trial of the OX40 agonist ivuxolimab. The CDR3 is CASSLGPNTGELFF. CDR3 DNA: TGTGCCAGCAGTTTAGGCCCGAACACCGGGGAGCTGTTTTTT.